This T cell receptor beta chain was sequenced during a study of graft-versus-host responses after intestinal transplantation. Study-level findings and limits: Detection of GvH clones occurred in recipient marrow, and some had their first appearance in ileum or blood.

The CDR3 is 14 residues long. Unmatched junction bases numbered 3, after V lost 0 bases and J lost 7 bases. Germline CDR1 and CDR2: SGDLS and YYNGEE. Note on this clone: Antigen unknown.

The assay was immunoSEQ multiplex PCR, and TCRdb's table has in-frame clones only and misses some. The repertoire holds some 120,000 clones, with approximately 90% as singletons. The rearrangement joins TRBV9 to TRBJ2-2; TRBD1 aligns across 7 bases. The sequence derives from a human donor who was the organ donor for an intestinal transplant. Material: unstimulated CD4+ T cells sorted from spleen or lymph node cells, obtained before transplant. In nucleotides, the CDR3 is TGTGCCAGCAGCGTAGAAGGGGGCCGCGGGGAGCTGTTTTTT. Its translation: CASSVEGGRGELFF.